These 24 T cell receptor beta chains were sequenced from one sample in a study of blood T cell repertoires in COVID-19. Data came from immunoSEQ multiplex PCR; TCRdb stores just in-frame clones and leaves some out. The table records about 150,000 clones, roughly 87% of them present only once. The sequenced material came from peripheral blood. These receptors all come from a woman in her fifties or sixties with active or convalescent COVID-19.

The chain recombines TRBV3-1 (or the pseudogene TRBV3-2) with TRBJ1-1, with TRBD1 identical over 7 bases. Germline CDR1 LGHDT, CDR2 YNNKEL (reference sequence). J was trimmed by 4 bases and V by 1 base; bases with no gene match: 6. This CDR3 has 15 amino acids. The CDR3 here is CASSQATGLATEAFF. Written as DNA, the CDR3 is TGTGCCAGCAGCCAAGCGACAGGGTTGGCCACTGAAGCTTTCTTT.

This clone showed up just a few times. This chain joins TRBV18 and TRBJ1-1; unclear D gene. The CDR3 contains 12 residues. Germline CDR1 and CDR2: KGHSH and LQKENI. V lost 5 bases and J 8 bases, leaving 12 bases between the germline ends. CDR3 DNA: TGTGCCAGCTCATACATAGGAGAGGAAGCTTTCTTT. As protein: CASSYIGEEAFF.

The gene calls are TRBV11-3 and TRBJ1-1; TRBD1 matches at 7 bases. The V segment lost 5 bases and the J segment 4 bases; nucleotides outside the gene matches: 4. In germline, CDR1 is SGHNT, CDR2 YENEEA. This CDR3 is built from 13 residues. The CDR3 spells CASSARDSTEAFF. The CDR3 coding sequence is TGTGCCAGCAGCGCCAGGGACAGCACTGAAGCTTTCTTT.

This clone has just one count. The chain carries TRBV6-2 or TRBV6-3 and TRBJ2-3; 8 bases align to TRBD2. With 6 bases clipped from V and 4 bases from J, the junction kept 6 bases outside the gene matches. Germline V CDR1 and CDR2: MNHEY, SVGEGT. The CDR3 sequence is 14 residues long. CDR3 coding DNA: TGTGCCAGCAGCGCCGGGGGGGCTCCAGATACGCAGTATTTT. Protein: CASSAGGAPDTQYF.

The rearrangement joins TRBV9 to TRBJ2-2; 9 bases are a match to TRBD2. J gave up 6 bases and V 1 base, and 7 bases lay outside the gene matches. The CDR3 runs to 16 residues. Germline CDR1 reads SGDLS; CDR2 reads YYNGEE. In nucleotides, the CDR3 is TGTGCCAGCAGCGTACTAGGCGGGGGGGCCTCCGGGGAGCTGTTTTTT. This translates into CASSVLGGGASGELFF.

The chain employs TRBV13 and TRBJ2-7; tentatively, D is TRBD2 (5 bases). CDR1 and CDR2 from the germline V gene are PRHDT and FYEKMQ (reference sequence). Trimming pared 0 bases from V and 9 bases from J, leaving 9 bases between. The CDR3 runs to 12 residues. CDR3 protein: CASSLGPEGQYF. The CDR3 coding sequence is TGTGCCAGCAGCTTAGGCCCAGAGGGGCAGTACTTC.

The V gene is TRBV7-2, the J gene TRBJ1-1, with D possibly TRBD1 on 5 matching bases. Trimming cost V 6 bases and J 2 bases, with 16 bases left between them. The length of the CDR3 is 15 residues. Germline V gives CDR1 SGHTA, CDR2 FQGNSA. The CDR3 DNA reads TGTGCCAGCAGTTTTTCGGCCCAGGGAAACACTGAAGCTTTCTTT. Its translation: CASSFSAQGNTEAFF. Looking up the rest from reference TRBV7-2 and TRBJ1-1 gives the full variable domain: GAGVSQSPSNKVTEKGKDVELRCDPISGHTALYWYRQSLGQGLEFLIYFQGNSAPDKSGLPSDRFSAERTGGSVSTLTIQRTQQEDSAVYLCASSFSAQGNTEAFFGQGTRLTVV.

The chain couples TRBV5-4 to TRBJ2-5; D ambiguous. V gave up 1 base and J gave up 5 bases, with 9 bases separating them. The length of the CDR3 is 13 residues. Germline V gives CDR1 SGHNT, CDR2 YYREEE (reference sequence). The CDR3 bases are TGTGCCAGCAGCTTGACGGTAGCCGAGACCCAGTACTTC. Its translation: CASSLTVAETQYF.

This chain connects TRBV7-3 to TRBJ2-1, with 9 bases lining up with TRBD1. J gave up 8 bases and V 2 bases, and 4 bases lay outside the gene matches. The CDR3 loop spans 14 amino acids. Germline CDR1 SGHTA, CDR2 FQGTGA. CDR3 nucleotide sequence: TGTGCCAGCAGCTTAGACAGGGGGTTGTATGAGCAGTTCTTC. The encoded protein is CASSLDRGLYEQFF.

The rearrangement uses TRBV6-1 and TRBJ1-3, with D hard to call. CDR3 size: 16 residues. The germline gives CDR1 MNHNS, CDR2 SASEGT. Trimming pared 1 base from V and 4 bases from J, leaving 14 bases between. In DNA, the CDR3 is TGTGCCAGCAGTGAAGTGGGGAGGTCTTGGGGAAACACCATATATTTT. It specifies CASSEVGRSWGNTIYF.

V and J are TRBV12-3 or TRBV12-4 and TRBJ2-7; perhaps TRBD1 as D (5 bases). The length of the CDR3 is 11 residues. With 1 base removed from V and 7 bases from J, the gap between germline ends came to 5 bases. Here the CDR3 DNA reads TGTGCCAGCAGTTTAGACAGGGAGCAGTACTTC. It specifies CASSLDREQYF.

In nucleotides, the CDR3 is TGTGCCAGCAGTGGCGGGGGGGCTGTAGATACGCAGTATTTT. This codes for CASSGGGAVDTQYF. This chain uses TRBV2 with TRBJ2-3; TRBD2 matches at 9 bases. There are 14 residues in the CDR3. CDR1 and CDR2 from the germline V gene are SNHLY and FYNNEI. After removal of 4 bases from V and 5 bases from J, the junction contained 4 bases not matched to a gene.

V and J are TRBV6-5 and TRBJ2-7, with 8 bases lining up with TRBD1. Trimming took 4 bases from V and 2 from J; bases not matched to a gene: 4. The length of the CDR3 is 14 residues. Germline loops: CDR1 MNHEY, CDR2 SVGAGI. CDR3 in DNA: TGTGCCAGCAGTTCCGGGACAGGTACCTACGAGCAGTACTTC. Protein product: CASSSGTGTYEQYF.

The chain links TRBV5-4 to TRBJ2-1; 8 nucleotides match TRBD2. V dropped 4 bases and J dropped 4; count of bases not matched to a gene: 10. CDR3 length equals 16 residues. Germline V gives CDR1 SGHNT, CDR2 YYREEE (reference sequence). The CDR3 spells CASSQGRGGTYNEQFF. The DNA of the CDR3 is TGTGCCAGCAGCCAAGGTCGCGGGGGGACTTACAATGAGCAGTTCTTC.

This clone has a handful of counts. The J gene is TRBJ1-6, the V gene TRBV11-2; 7 bases match TRBD1. Unmatched junction bases numbered 5, after V lost 1 base and J lost 8 bases. Germline assignment: CDR1 SGHAT and CDR2 FQNNGV. This CDR3 is 15 amino acids long. This CDR3 is CASSLGDRAHSPLHF. CDR3 in DNA: TGTGCCAGCAGCTTAGGTGACAGGGCCCATTCACCCCTCCACTTT.

CDR3 in amino acids: CASTSIGGDTGELFF. The CDR3 coding sequence is TGTGCCAGTACCTCGATTGGCGGGGACACCGGGGAGCTGTTTTTT. The rearrangement joins TRBV19 to TRBJ2-2; a weak D match, TRBD2 (6 bases). Trimming removed 7 bases from V and 3 bases from J, with 15 bases in between. The germline CDR1 and CDR2 sequences are LNHDA and SQIVND (reference sequence). The CDR3 is 15 residues long.

This clone has only a few counts. The genes are TRBV29-1 and TRBJ1-2; D call uncertain. The germline CDR1 and CDR2 sequences are SQVTM and ANQGSEA. V dropped 0 bases and J dropped 4 bases, with 6 bases sitting between them. The CDR3 consists of 12 residues. CDR3: CSVEDTSYGYTF. The CDR3 DNA reads TGCAGCGTTGAAGACACCAGCTATGGCTACACCTTC.

For the CDR3, the DNA is TGTGCCAGCAGGACGACACAGAACACTGAAGCTTTCTTT. It specifies CASRTTQNTEAFF. The rearrangement links TRBV6-5 to TRBJ1-1, with unresolved D. V was pared by 6 bases and J by 1 base, with 9 bases between. The CDR3 is made up of 13 amino acids. Germline loops: CDR1 MNHEY, CDR2 SVGAGI.

The chain has TRBV30 and TRBJ1-5; D possibly corresponds to TRBD1 (5 bases). Germline CDR1 reads GTSNPN; CDR2 reads SVGIG (reference sequence). CDR3 length: 14 amino acids. Trimming left V 5 bases short and J 6 bases short, with 17 bases between. CDR3 protein: CAWGGSSSGQPQHF. CDR3 in DNA: TGTGCCTGGGGGGGGTCCTCCAGCGGTCAGCCCCAGCATTTT.

This clone showed up just a few times. The rearrangement uses TRBV5-1 and TRBJ2-5, with 8 bases fitting TRBD2. Per the germline V gene, CDR1 is SGHRS and CDR2 is YFSETQ. The CDR3 length is 15 residues. V gave up 4 bases and J gave up 7 bases; unmatched junction bases: 12. CDR3 in amino acids: CASSVLAGGTGTQYF. As DNA, the CDR3 is TGCGCCAGCAGCGTTTTGGCGGGGGGAACGGGGACCCAGTACTTC.

This chain connects TRBV25-1 to TRBJ2-7, with 10 bases lining up with TRBD1. Trimming at V came to 4 bases and at J to 3 bases, leaving 3 bases not matched to a gene. Looked up from germline, CDR1 is MGHDK and CDR2 is SYGVNS. The CDR3 has 14 residues. CDR3 protein: CASSAGQGIYEQYF. For the CDR3, the DNA is TGTGCCAGCAGTGCGGGACAGGGGATCTACGAGCAGTACTTC.

This chain joins TRBV2 and TRBJ1-2; D perhaps matches TRBD1 (5 bases). Trimming pared 3 bases from V and 7 bases from J, leaving 12 bases between. Germline CDR1 reads SNHLY; CDR2 reads FYNNEI. The CDR3 contains 13 residues. CDR3 sequence (DNA): TGTGCCAGCAGTGAGGTGCAGGGAGGTGGCTACACCTTC. This translates into CASSEVQGGGYTF. The complete variable domain, with remaining parts taken from reference TRBV2 and TRBJ1-2, reads EPEVTQTPSHQVTQMGQEVILRCVPISNHLYFYWYRQILGQKVEFLVSFYNNEISEKSEIFDDQFSVERPDGSNFTLKIRSTKLEDSAMYFCASSEVQGGGYTFGSGTRLTVV.

The V and J genes are TRBV21-1 and TRBJ1-4; TRBD1 reflects the table's D call only, with no check against the DNA. TRBV21-1 is given as a pseudogene. The CDR3 extends over 14 amino acids. In nucleotides, the CDR3 is TGTGCCAGCAGTCACAGGGCCGCCCGGGAAAAACTGTTTTTT. Translation: CASSHRAAREKLFF.

About this clone: One end of the junction does not line up with germline, which may come from a read error. V gene TRBV6-2 or TRBV6-3 combines with J gene TRBJ2-7; 10 bases line up with TRBD1. The CDR3 loop spans 17 amino acids. CDR1 and CDR2 (germline): MNHEY, SVGEGT. CDR3 sequence (DNA): TGTGCCAGCAGCTACTCCGTCGGGACAGGGGCCCTCTACGAGCAGTACTTC. Its protein product is CASSYSVGTGALYEQYF.